A selection of T cell receptor beta chains follows, all from one sample in a study of T cell therapy after organ transplantation. Sequenced by immunoSEQ multiplex PCR; TCRdb stores in-frame clones only, minus some. The sample records tens of thousands of clones, approximately 94% being singletons. These receptors' targets are unknown. The sequences come from CD8+ T cells from blood, collected before autologous CMV-specific T cell therapy. Receptors originate from a human patient who had received a solid organ transplant and had CMV disease. Both conserved end residues are part of each CDR3. Each record gives: clone size, J gene, D gene, V gene, CDR3 DNA, CDR3 protein. The D gene is left open where the match is weak. Expanded clones are given a class, and other clones once, few, many or no size at all.

clone_size: .; j_call: TRBJ1-2; d_call: .; v_call: TRBV5-1; cdr3_nt: TGCGCCAGCAGCTTGGAGGCAGCGAATTTATGGGGCTACACCTTC; cdr3_aa: CASSLEAANLWGYTF
clone_size: .; j_call: TRBJ2-7; d_call: .; v_call: TRBV7-9; cdr3_nt: TGTGCCAGCAGCTTGATGGCCAGGGACTACGAGCAGTACTTC; cdr3_aa: CASSLMARDYEQYF
clone_size: few; j_call: TRBJ2-7; d_call: .; v_call: TRBV5-1; cdr3_nt: TGCGCCAGCAGTTTTGCAGGTAATAGGGCTGGAGAGCAGTACTTC; cdr3_aa: CASSFAGNRAGEQYF
clone_size: .; j_call: TRBJ2-7; d_call: .; v_call: TRBV27; cdr3_nt: TGTGCCAGCAGTTCGGCCCGGACATTGTACGAGCAGTACTTC; cdr3_aa: CASSSARTLYEQYF
clone_size: .; j_call: TRBJ2-2; d_call: TRBD1; v_call: TRBV9; cdr3_nt: TGTGCCAGCAGCGTAGGAGAGGGGGCAGGGGACACCGGGGAGCTGTTTTTT; cdr3_aa: CASSVGEGAGDTGELFF
clone_size: .; j_call: TRBJ2-7; d_call: TRBD1; v_call: TRBV11-2; cdr3_nt: TGTGCCAGCAGCTTGCCACAGGGGGGAGAGGACGAGCAGTACTTC; cdr3_aa: CASSLPQGGEDEQYF
clone_size: .; j_call: TRBJ2-5; d_call: TRBD2; v_call: TRBV5-6; cdr3_nt: TGTGCCAGCAGCGACGGACTAGCGGGATCGTACCAAGAGACCCAGTACTTC; cdr3_aa: CASSDGLAGSYQETQYF
clone_size: .; j_call: TRBJ1-2; d_call: .; v_call: TRBV5-5; cdr3_nt: TGTGCCAGCAGCCCGGGGGATGCCGTTTTTGGCTACACCTTC; cdr3_aa: CASSPGDAVFGYTF
clone_size: .; j_call: TRBJ1-6; d_call: .; v_call: TRBV7-9; cdr3_nt: TGTGCCAGCAGCTTAGTAAACGGGAATTCACCCCTCCACTTT; cdr3_aa: CASSLVNGNSPLHF
clone_size: .; j_call: TRBJ1-2; d_call: .; v_call: TRBV19; cdr3_nt: TGTGCCAGTAGTTCGGCCACCGGGTTAGGCTACACCTTC; cdr3_aa: CASSSATGLGYTF
clone_size: .; j_call: TRBJ2-7; d_call: .; v_call: TRBV30; cdr3_nt: TGTGCCTGGAGTGCGGTAGGCCCTACCTACGAGCAGTACTTC; cdr3_aa: CAWSAVGPTYEQYF
clone_size: .; j_call: TRBJ2-2; d_call: .; v_call: TRBV29-1; cdr3_nt: TGCAGCGTTGCCGAACTAGTCTCCGGGGAGCTGTTTTTT; cdr3_aa: CSVAELVSGELFF
clone_size: .; j_call: TRBJ1-1; d_call: .; v_call: TRBV19; cdr3_nt: TGTGCCAGTAGTCCCCGAGGCAGTAACACTGAAGCTTTCTTT; cdr3_aa: CASSPRGSNTEAFF
clone_size: .; j_call: TRBJ1-5; d_call: .; v_call: TRBV2; cdr3_nt: TGTGCCAGCAGTAGACTGGACGGCGGGGGATATAGCAATCAGCCCCAGCATTTT; cdr3_aa: CASSRLDGGGYSNQPQHF
clone_size: .; j_call: TRBJ1-6; d_call: .; v_call: TRBV30; cdr3_nt: TGTGCCTCCCAAGGGGGGCTGAGTTCACCCCTCCACTTT; cdr3_aa: CASQGGLSSPLHF
clone_size: .; j_call: TRBJ1-2; d_call: .; v_call: TRBV7-9; cdr3_nt: TGTGCCAGCACGCAAGTCTCACGCTATGGCTACACCTTC; cdr3_aa: CASTQVSRYGYTF
clone_size: once; j_call: TRBJ1-2; d_call: .; v_call: TRBV4-3; cdr3_nt: TGCGCCAGCAGCCAAGATTGGGGGTTAGGTGGAGGCTACACCTTC; cdr3_aa: CASSQDWGLGGGYTF
clone_size: .; j_call: TRBJ2-1; d_call: .; v_call: TRBV2; cdr3_nt: TGTGCCAGCAGTGATGGGGTCGAGCAGTTCTTC; cdr3_aa: CASSDGVEQFF
clone_size: .; j_call: TRBJ1-1; d_call: .; v_call: TRBV15; cdr3_nt: TGTGCCACCAGCAGAGGGGCAGTCAGGGATACTGAAGCTTTCTTT; cdr3_aa: CATSRGAVRDTEAFF
clone_size: .; j_call: TRBJ2-7; d_call: TRBD1; v_call: TRBV5-1; cdr3_nt: TGCGCCAGCACTTGGGACAGGTTTTCCTACGAGCAGTACTTC; cdr3_aa: CASTWDRFSYEQYF